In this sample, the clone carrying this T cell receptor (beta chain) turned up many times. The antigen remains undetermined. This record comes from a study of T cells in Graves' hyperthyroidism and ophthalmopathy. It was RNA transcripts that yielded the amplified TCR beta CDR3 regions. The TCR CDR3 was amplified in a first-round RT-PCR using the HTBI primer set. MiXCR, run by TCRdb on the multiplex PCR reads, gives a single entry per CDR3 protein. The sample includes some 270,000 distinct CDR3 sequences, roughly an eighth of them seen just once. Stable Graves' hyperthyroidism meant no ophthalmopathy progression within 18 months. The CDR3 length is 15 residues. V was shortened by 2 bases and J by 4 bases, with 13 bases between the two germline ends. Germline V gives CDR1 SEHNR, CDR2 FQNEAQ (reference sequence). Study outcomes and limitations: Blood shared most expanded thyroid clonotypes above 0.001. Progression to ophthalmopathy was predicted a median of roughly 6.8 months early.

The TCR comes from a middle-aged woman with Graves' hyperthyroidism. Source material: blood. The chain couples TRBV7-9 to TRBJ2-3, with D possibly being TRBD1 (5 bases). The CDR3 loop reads CASSLNGRVPDTQYF. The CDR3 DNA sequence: TGTGCCAGCAGCTTAAACGGCAGGGTTCCAGATACGCAGTATTTT. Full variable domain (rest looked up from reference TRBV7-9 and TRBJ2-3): DTGVSQNPRHKITKRGQNVTFRCDPISEHNRLYWYRQTLGQGPEFLTYFQNEAQLEKSRLLSDRFSAERPKGSFSTLEIQRTEQGDSAMYLCASSLNGRVPDTQYFGPGTRLTVL.